A single sample is the source of the 25 T cell receptor beta chains below, sequenced in a study of lung T cells in sarcoidosis with Löfgren's syndrome (dated by TCRdb to the late 2010s). The data were produced on an Illumina MiSeq. TCRdb cleaned the public reads at Q25 with fastp, built clones with MiXCR and kept in-frame beta chains. Identical CDR3 protein sequences are pooled into one entry, listed with their most common genes and DNA. This sample holds 60,000 to 65,000 distinct CDR3 sequences; roughly 20% were observed only once. The top ten hold 2% to 2.5% of the sample. Sequenced sample: CD4+ T cells from PBMCs. These receptors were obtained from a human donor with sarcoidosis (Löfgren's syndrome or another form), or a control subject (not recorded which).

This clonotype was picked up many times. The rearrangement links TRBV15 to TRBJ1-3; a possible D gene is TRBD1 (6 bases). The CDR3 is 16 amino acids. Germline V gene sequence: CDR1 LNHNV, CDR2 YYDKDF (reference sequence). Trimming removed 1 base at V and 4 bases at J, with 14 bases between. CDR3 in DNA: TGTGCCACCAGCAGAGTCCTGGGGACAACCGGAAACACCATATATTTT. Protein sequence: CATSRVLGTTGNTIYF.

This clonotype was recorded many times. The chain recombines TRBV24-1 with TRBJ2-5; weak D call: TRBD1 (6 bases). V lost 4 bases to trimming and J lost 1 base, with 12 bases between them. This CDR3 comprises 15 residues. Germline values: CDR1 KGHDR, CDR2 SFDVKD. The CDR3 sequence: CATSEHTGIQETQYF. The CDR3 DNA reads TGTGCCACCAGTGAGCATACAGGGATCCAAGAGACCCAGTACTTC.

The chain couples TRBV7-8 to TRBJ1-5; 7 bases are shared with TRBD1. V dropped 3 bases and J dropped 7; count of bases not matched to a gene: 9. The CDR3 runs 15 residues. The germline CDR1 and CDR2 sequences are SGHVS and FQNEAQ. CDR3 bases: TGTGCCAGCAGCTTCCGAGAGGGGGCAGGGCAGCCCCAGCATTTT. Protein product: CASSFREGAGQPQHF.

This clonotype was seen ten or more times. The rearrangement joins TRBV6-6 to TRBJ1-2; TRBD1 agrees at 7 bases. Germline lookup yields CDR1 MNHNY and CDR2 SVGAGI (reference sequence). V shed 2 bases, J shed 8 bases, and the junction held 8 bases outside the gene matches. CDR3 length: 14 residues. The CDR3 coding sequence is TGTGCCAGCAGTTACCTTGACAGGGTGGAAGGCTACACCTTC. This sequence encodes CASSYLDRVEGYTF.

This clonotype was seen more than once but under ten times. The chain has TRBV7-4 and TRBJ1-5; maybe TRBD1 (6 bases). V lost 4 bases and J 5 bases, leaving 18 bases between the germline ends. The CDR3 covers 16 residues. Germline CDR1 SGHVT, CDR2 SQSDAQ. CDR3 region: CASSSEGGGNDQPQHF. The CDR3 DNA reads TGTGCCAGCAGCTCCGAGGGGGGAGGGAACGATCAGCCCCAGCATTTT.

This chain uses TRBV7-8 with TRBJ2-1; 8 bases fit TRBD2. The CDR3 extends over 18 amino acids. V was clipped by 2 bases and J by 8 bases; unmatched bases: 17. Per germline, CDR1 SGHVS and CDR2 FQNEAQ. CDR3 bases: TGTGCCAGCAGCTTAAGGAACCCGAGCAGCGGGAGTCTCTATGAGCAGTTCTTC. Its protein is CASSLRNPSSGSLYEQFF.

The rearrangement links TRBV10-3 to TRBJ2-7; 12 positions match TRBD2. The CDR3 length is 16 residues. Trimming at V came to 0 bases and at J to 1 base, leaving 1 base not matched to a gene. Per the germline V gene, CDR1 is ENHRY and CDR2 is SYGVKD. The CDR3: CAISESTSGGSYEQYF. CDR3 bases: TGTGCCATCAGTGAGTCGACTAGCGGGGGATCCTACGAGCAGTACTTC.

A word on this clonotype: A much larger clone lies a single base off, so this may be a read error. This sequence joins TRBV5-4 and TRBJ2-2; D gene unclear. The germline CDR1 and CDR2 sequences are SGHNT and YYREEE (reference sequence). The CDR3 spans 13 residues. CDR3 sequence (DNA): TGTGCCGGCAGCCAGCGAAGCACCGGGGAGCTGTTTTTT. Translating it yields CAGSQRSTGELFF.

This clonotype was detected many times. The chain combines TRBV28 with TRBJ1-2; 8 positions agree with TRBD1. The V gene end was trimmed by 3 bases and the J gene end by 1 base; junction bases not matched to a gene: 4. The CDR3 totals 15 residues. Germline V gene data show CDR1 as MDHEN and CDR2 as SYDVKM. As DNA, the CDR3 is TGTGCCAGCAGTTTTCTGGACAGGGTTAACTATGGCTACACCTTC. Protein: CASSFLDRVNYGYTF.

The table lists this clonotype with many counts. V is TRBV19 and J is TRBJ2-1; perhaps TRBD1 as D (6 bases). The V and J ends lost 8 bases and 8 bases respectively, with 22 bases between them. Germline V gene data show CDR1 as LNHDA and CDR2 as SQIVND (reference sequence). This CDR3 comprises 15 residues. Written as DNA, the CDR3 is TGTGCCAGTCGTAGTATGGTACAGGGCAAGGATGAGCAGTTCTTC. Its protein product is CASRSMVQGKDEQFF.

This clonotype appeared many times. The chain links TRBV6-1 to TRBJ2-5; the match to TRBD1 covers 8 bases. Germline V gene lookup returns CDR1 MNHNS and CDR2 SASEGT. V lost 8 bases and J lost 5; bases outside the gene matches: 4. This CDR3 spans 12 amino acids. The CDR3 DNA is TGTGCCAGCGGGGACAGGACGGAGACCCAGTACTTC. Its protein product is CASGDRTETQYF.

This clonotype was picked up a small number of times. This chain connects TRBV12-3 or TRBV12-4 to TRBJ2-2, with 9 positions matching TRBD1. J was trimmed by 1 base and V by 7 bases; bases with no gene match: 13. This CDR3 spans 18 amino acids. The CDR3 loop reads CASILRGWTGENTGELFF. CDR3 nucleotides: TGTGCCAGCATTCTTCGGGGTTGGACAGGGGAGAACACCGGGGAGCTGTTTTTT.

As concerns this clonotype: This could be a read error, since a much larger clone is one nucleotide away. This chain uses TRBV15 with TRBJ1-5; D is perhaps TRBD1 (6 bases). The germline V gene encodes CDR1 LNHNV and CDR2 YYDKDF (reference sequence). The CDR3 is 17 residues long. The CDR3 nucleotides are TGTGCCACCAGCAGAGAGCACGCAGGGGCTAGCAGTCAGCCCCAGCATTTT. Its translation: CATSREHAGASSQPQHF.

This chain joins TRBV7-2 and TRBJ1-2; D unresolved. Germline CDR1 SGHTA, CDR2 FQGNSA. Trimming cost V 5 bases and J 3 bases, with 13 bases left between them. The CDR3 has 14 amino acids. CDR3 DNA: TGTGCCAGCAGCCTTATGGACGGCTACTATGGCTACACCTTC. Protein: CASSLMDGYYGYTF.

A remark on this clonotype: One base away lies a much larger clone, so this may be a sequencing read error. This CDR3 reads CSAFEDRGYQPQHF. The CDR3 nucleotides are TGCAGTGCCTTCGAGGACAGGGGTTACCAGCCCCAGCATTTT. J is TRBJ1-5 and V is TRBV20-1; TRBD1 aligns across 9 bases. Germline CDR1 DFQATT, CDR2 SNEGSKA (reference sequence). There are 14 residues in the CDR3. The V gene end was trimmed by 6 bases and the J gene end by 7 bases; junction bases not matched to a gene: 10.

This sequence joins TRBV2 and TRBJ1-6, with TRBD1 matching 7 bases. The germline V gene encodes CDR1 SNHLY and CDR2 FYNNEI. CDR3 length equals 14 residues. The V gene end was trimmed by 6 bases and the J gene end by 7 bases; junction bases not matched to a gene: 6. CDR3 in DNA: TGTGCCAGCAGCTTCGACAGGGACAATTCACCCCTCCACTTT. Its protein product is CASSFDRDNSPLHF.

This clonotype was recorded many times. V gene TRBV12-3 or TRBV12-4 combines with J gene TRBJ1-4; D uncertain. Trimming took off 9 bases at V and 7 bases at J, with 9 bases between the two ends. This CDR3 is built from 11 residues. CDR3 amino acids: CASSLREKLFF. The CDR3 DNA sequence: TGTGCCAGTTCCCTTCGTGAAAAACTGTTTTTT.

This clonotype was detected many times. The V call is TRBV4-1, the J call TRBJ1-3; 7 bases fit TRBD1. The germline V gene encodes CDR1 MGHRA and CDR2 YSYEKL. The CDR3 totals 18 residues. Germline trimming cut 4 bases from V and 0 bases from J; bases unmatched to any gene: 12. The CDR3 nucleotides read TGCGCCAGCAGCCGGCCGAGGACAGGAACCTTCTCTGGAAACACCATATATTTT. Protein sequence: CASSRPRTGTFSGNTIYF.

About this clonotype itself: An end of the junction differs from the germline gene, which may be a read error. The chain is built from TRBV19 and TRBJ1-3; 10 bases agree with TRBD1. The germline V gene encodes CDR1 LNHDA and CDR2 SQIVND (reference sequence). The CDR3 length is 19 residues. CDR3 sequence: CAGSTRQGAVLNSGNTIYF. CDR3 coding DNA: TGTGCCGGTAGTACGCGACAGGGGGCAGTTCTGAACTCTGGAAACACCATATATTTT. Complete variable domain (other parts from reference TRBV19 and TRBJ1-3): DGGITQSPKYLFRKEGQNVTLSCEQNLNHDAMYWYRQDPGQGLRLIYYSQIVNDFQKGDIAEGYSVSREKKESFPLTVTSAQKNPTAFYLCAGSTRQGAVLNSGNTIYFGEGSWLTVV.

This clonotype was seen ten or more times. CDR3 protein: CASSPTGDYYNEQFF. CDR3 DNA sequence: TGTGCCAGCAGCCCAACAGGGGATTATTACAATGAGCAGTTCTTC. V and J are TRBV5-4 and TRBJ2-1; 7 nucleotides line up with TRBD1. V lost 4 bases, J lost 4 bases, and 8 bases stayed unmatched. The CDR3 extends over 15 amino acids. Germline V gives CDR1 SGHNT, CDR2 YYREEE (reference sequence).

Notes on this clonotype: Possible read error: a much larger clone is one base away. This chain links TRBV6-1 with TRBJ1-6; weak D call: TRBD1 (6 bases). Between the trimmed V and J ends, which lost 6 bases and 3 bases, there was a span of 21 bases. There are 18 residues in the CDR3. Germline values: CDR1 MNHNS, CDR2 SASEGT. As DNA, the CDR3 is TGTGCCAGCAGCCCAAACAGGGCTGGGAGCTACTATAATTCACCCCTCCACTTT. Translation gives CASSPNRAGSYYNSPLHF.

A word on this clonotype: As the CDR3 is not closed by the conserved phenylalanine or tryptophan, this likely results from a read error. The rearrangement joins TRBV20-1 to TRBJ1-1; D remains ambiguous. CDR1 and CDR2 from the germline V gene are DFQATT and SNEGSKA (reference sequence). The CDR3 spans 12 residues. The CDR3 DNA reads TGCAGCGCTAGAGATTCGATTAGAGGAGCTTTCCTT. Translated: CSARDSIRGAFL.

J is TRBJ1-3 and V is TRBV11-2; D not certain. V lost 7 bases and J lost 0, with 10 bases in between. Germline V gene sequence: CDR1 SGHAT, CDR2 FQNNGV. The CDR3 is made up of 14 amino acids. The CDR3 nucleotides read TGTGCCAGCACGAAGTCCTTCTCTGGAAACACCATATATTTT. Translating it yields CASTKSFSGNTIYF.

This chain links TRBV24-1 with TRBJ2-1, with 8 nucleotides matching TRBD1. The CDR3 extends over 18 amino acids. V gave up 2 bases and J gave up 0 bases; unmatched junction bases: 8. CDR1 is KGHDR and CDR2 is SFDVKD in the germline V gene. The CDR3 coding sequence is TGTGCCACCAGTGATTCGACAGGGGCGTTAAGCTCCTACAATGAGCAGTTCTTC. Its translation is CATSDSTGALSSYNEQFF.

This clonotype came up a few times. The chain uses TRBV30 and TRBJ1-4; perhaps TRBD1 as D (6 bases). This CDR3 contains 14 residues. Germline-derived CDR1 and CDR2 are GTSNPN and SVGIG (reference sequence). Trimming pared 4 bases from V and 5 bases from J, leaving 14 bases between. CDR3 sequence reads: CAWTRGGGNEKLFF. In nucleotides, the CDR3 is TGTGCCTGGACCCGGGGGGGCGGCAATGAAAAACTGTTTTTT.